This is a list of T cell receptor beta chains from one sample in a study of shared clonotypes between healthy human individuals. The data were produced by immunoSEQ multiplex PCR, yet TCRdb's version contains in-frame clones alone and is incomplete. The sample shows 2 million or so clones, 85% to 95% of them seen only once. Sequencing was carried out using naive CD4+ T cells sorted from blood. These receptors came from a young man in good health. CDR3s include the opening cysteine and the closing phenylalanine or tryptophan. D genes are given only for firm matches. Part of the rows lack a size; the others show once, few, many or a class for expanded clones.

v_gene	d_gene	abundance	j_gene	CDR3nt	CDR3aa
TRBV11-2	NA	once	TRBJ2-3	TGTGCCAGCAGCTTAGTGGGCGGCACAGATACGCAGTATTTT	CASSLVGGTDTQYF
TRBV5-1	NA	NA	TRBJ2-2	TGCGCCAGCAGCCCCGAGTCCCTTAGAGCCGGGGAGCTGTTTTTT	CASSPESLRAGELFF
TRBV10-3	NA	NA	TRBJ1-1	TGTGCCATCAGTGTGGACAGTCTGAACACTGAAGCTTTCTTT	CAISVDSLNTEAFF
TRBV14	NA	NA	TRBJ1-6	TGTGCCAGCAGCCACCCTCTAGTGGGACAAAGTAATTCACCCCTCCACTTT	CASSHPLVGQSNSPLHF
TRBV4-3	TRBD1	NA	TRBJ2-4	TGCGCCAGCAGTCGGGGGACAGGTCTAGCCAAAAACATTCAGTACTTC	CASSRGTGLAKNIQYF
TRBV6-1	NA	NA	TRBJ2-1	TGTGCCAGCAGTGACCCGGGCAGGGGCAATGAGCAGTTCTTC	CASSDPGRGNEQFF
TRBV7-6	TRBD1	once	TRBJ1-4	TGTGCCAGCAGCTTAGTCCCGGGACAGGGGGCCACGGAGGTTGAAAAACTGTTTTTT	CASSLVPGQGATEVEKLFF
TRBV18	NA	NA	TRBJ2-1	TGTGCCAGCTCACCACAGGGGGCCTACAATGAGCAGTTCTTC	CASSPQGAYNEQFF
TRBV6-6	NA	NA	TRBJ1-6	TGTGCCAGCAGCCGACGGATCGATCAGGGCTCACCCCTCCACTTT	CASSRRIDQGSPLHF
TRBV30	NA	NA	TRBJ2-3	TGTGCCTGGAGTGGTGGCGGGCCTAGCACAGATACGCAGTATTTT	CAWSGGGPSTDTQYF
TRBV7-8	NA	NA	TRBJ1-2	TGTGCCAGCAGCTTAGAGGGCAGCAACTATGGCTACACCTTC	CASSLEGSNYGYTF
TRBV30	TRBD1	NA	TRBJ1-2	TGTGCCTGGAGCACTGGACAGGTCGAGGGCTACACCTTC	CAWSTGQVEGYTF
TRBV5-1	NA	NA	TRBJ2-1	TGCGCCAGCAGCTTGGGTGATAGGGGGTCTTACAATGAGCAGTTCTTC	CASSLGDRGSYNEQFF
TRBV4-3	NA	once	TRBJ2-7	TGCGCCAGCAGCCAAGAACGGGCAGGGGCTAACTACGAGCAGTACTTC	CASSQERAGANYEQYF
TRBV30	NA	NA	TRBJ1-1	TGTGCCTGGAGTGCGGTAGTCAACACTGAAGCTTTCTTT	CAWSAVVNTEAFF
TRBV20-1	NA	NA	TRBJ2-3	TGCAGTGCTAGAGGGGGCATTACGCAGTATTTT	CSARGGITQYF
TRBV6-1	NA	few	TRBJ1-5	TGTGCCAGCGATGTGGTGGCGGGTCAGCCCCAGCATTTT	CASDVVAGQPQHF
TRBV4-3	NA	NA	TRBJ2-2	TGCGCCAGCAGCCAAGGTTCGGTGACCGGGGAGCTGTTTTTT	CASSQGSVTGELFF
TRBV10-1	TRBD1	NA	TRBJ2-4	TGCGCCAGCAGTGGGACAGGGGGTCGAGCCAAAAACATTCAGTACTTC	CASSGTGGRAKNIQYF
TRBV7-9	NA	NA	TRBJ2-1	TGTGCCAGCAGCCACTACAGGAGGATGGACTACAATGAGCAGTTCTTC	CASSHYRRMDYNEQFF
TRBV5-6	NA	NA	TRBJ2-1	TGTGCCAGCAGCCCGGGAACGAATATATACAATGAGCAGTTCTTC	CASSPGTNIYNEQFF
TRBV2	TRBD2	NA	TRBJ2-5	TGTGCCACTCGAGCGGGAGGAATAGGAGAGACCCAGTACTTC	CATRAGGIGETQYF